By proportion, the clone carrying this TCR beta chain is medium-sized. TCRdb used MiXCR to reprocess the PCR reads, holding one entry per CDR3 protein. This sample has more than 80,000 distinct CDR3 sequences, with about 49% found just once. The sample is drawn from a study of CDR3 diversity in severe acne. Between the trimmed V and J ends, which lost 5 bases and 5 bases, there was a span of 7 bases. Germline lookup yields CDR1 SEHNR and CDR2 FQNEAQ (reference sequence). The CDR3 extends over 12 amino acids. This chain uses TRBV7-9 with TRBJ2-1; unclear D gene. The sequence derives from a male donor with severe acne vulgaris. Sequencing input: blood. In nucleotides, the CDR3 is TGTGCCAGCAGCCACACTAACAATGAGCAGTTCTTC. This sequence encodes CASSHTNNEQFF. Full variable domain (rest looked up from reference TRBV7-9 and TRBJ2-1): DTGVSQNPRHKITKRGQNVTFRCDPISEHNRLYWYRQTLGQGPEFLTYFQNEAQLEKSRLLSDRFSAERPKGSFSTLEIQRTEQGDSAMYLCASSHTNNEQFFGPGTRLTVL.